Listed below are T cell receptor beta chains from one sample, sequenced in a study of T cells in Graves' hyperthyroidism and ophthalmopathy. Each CDR3 protein is one row after TCRdb ran MiXCR on the multiplex PCR reads. Of about 530,000 distinct CDR3 sequences listed, 17% are singletons. Material: blood. These receptors were taken from a woman aged 18 to 35 with Graves' ophthalmopathy. Both conserved end residues are part of each CDR3. Each record gives: V gene, D gene, clone size, J gene, CDR3 protein, CDR3 DNA. D genes are given only for firm matches. Clone size is shown for a subset of rows, as once, few, many or a class of expanded clone.

V: TRBV30
D: .
size: many
J: TRBJ1-1
CDR3: CAWSVGYGADTEAFF
DNA: TGTGCCTGGAGTGTAGGTTATGGGGCCGACACTGAAGCTTTCTTT

V: TRBV27
D: .
size: .
J: TRBJ2-7
CDR3: CASSLPGGDEQYF
DNA: TGTGCCAGCAGTTTACCCGGGGGCGATGAGCAGTACTTC

V: TRBV12-3/TRBV12-4
D: .
size: many
J: TRBJ2-7
CDR3: CASSLLYSSRSYEQYF
DNA: TGTGCCAGCAGTTTACTATATTCGTCCCGCTCCTACGAGCAGTACTTC

V: TRBV7-2
D: .
size: many
J: TRBJ1-1
CDR3: CASSRGVENTEAFF
DNA: TGTGCCAGCAGCCGGGGGGTGGAGAACACTGAAGCTTTCTTT

V: TRBV7-2
D: .
size: .
J: TRBJ2-2
CDR3: CASSLLRDTTGRTGELFF
DNA: TGTGCCAGCAGTTTGTTGAGGGACACCACCGGTAGGACCGGGGAGCTGTTTTTT

V: TRBV4-2
D: TRBD1
size: .
J: TRBJ1-4
CDR3: CASSLQQGAREKLFF
DNA: TGTGCCAGCAGCCTCCAGCAGGGGGCAAGGGAAAAACTGTTTTTT

V: TRBV4-3
D: .
size: few
J: TRBJ1-6
CDR3: CASSQERTEYNSPLHF
DNA: TGCGCCAGCAGCCAAGAACGGACGGAGTATAATTCACCCCTCCACTTT

V: TRBV19
D: TRBD1
size: .
J: TRBJ1-2
CDR3: CASSPWTGGTAF
DNA: TGTGCCAGTAGTCCGTGGACAGGGGGGACGGCCTTC

V: TRBV27
D: TRBD2
size: .
J: TRBJ2-1
CDR3: CASSFRTSGVSSYNEQFF
DNA: TGTGCCAGCAGTTTCCGGACTAGCGGGGTTAGCTCCTACAATGAGCAGTTCTTC

V: TRBV28
D: TRBD1
size: few
J: TRBJ1-5
CDR3: CASSFLGSGTGNQPQHF
DNA: TGTGCCAGCAGTTTTTTGGGTTCGGGGACAGGTAATCAGCCCCAGCATTTT

V: TRBV3-1
D: TRBD2
size: many
J: TRBJ2-1
CDR3: CASSQTEASGPYNEQFF
DNA: TGTGCCAGCAGCCAAACGGAGGCTAGCGGGCCTTACAATGAGCAGTTCTTC

V: TRBV6-1
D: TRBD1
size: many
J: TRBJ1-1
CDR3: CASKRQGDGAFF
DNA: TGTGCCAGCAAACGTCAGGGGGATGGAGCTTTCTTT

V: TRBV27
D: TRBD1
size: .
J: TRBJ1-6
CDR3: CASSLTGQANSPLHF
DNA: TGTGCCAGCAGTTTAACGGGACAGGCGAATTCACCCCTCCACTTT

V: TRBV2
D: .
size: few
J: TRBJ2-2
CDR3: CASSEEGALGTGELFF
DNA: TGTGCCAGCAGTGAGGAGGGGGCTTTGGGCACCGGGGAGCTGTTTTTT

V: TRBV3-1
D: .
size: many
J: TRBJ1-2
CDR3: CASLGRDYGYTF
DNA: TGTGCCAGCTTGGGCAGGGACTATGGCTACACCTTC

V: TRBV9
D: TRBD2
size: .
J: TRBJ2-1
CDR3: CASSVHAGGPSDEQFF
DNA: TGTGCCAGCAGCGTACATGCGGGAGGTCCCTCGGATGAGCAGTTCTTC

V: TRBV11-2
D: TRBD1
size: many
J: TRBJ1-6
CDR3: CASSLGQGRSPLHF
DNA: TGTGCCAGCAGCTTAGGACAGGGGCGATCACCCCTCCACTTT

V: TRBV6-5
D: .
size: .
J: TRBJ2-1
CDR3: CASSLGSAPRSYNEQFF
DNA: TGTGCCAGCAGTTTGGGGAGTGCCCCTAGGTCCTACAATGAGCAGTTCTTC

V: TRBV3-1
D: .
size: many
J: TRBJ1-1
CDR3: CASSQDRNTEAFF
DNA: TGTGCCAGCAGCCAAGATCGGAACACTGAAGCTTTCTTT

V: TRBV28
D: TRBD2
size: many
J: TRBJ2-3
CDR3: CASSSPSGSTDTQYF
DNA: TGTGCCAGCAGTTCCCCTAGCGGGAGTACAGATACGCAGTATTTT

V: TRBV10-3
D: TRBD2
size: many
J: TRBJ2-5
CDR3: CAISRTSGREETQYF
DNA: TGTGCCATCAGCCGGACTAGCGGGAGGGAAGAGACCCAGTACTTC

V: TRBV3-1
D: TRBD2
size: few
J: TRBJ2-2
CDR3: CASSPSGRNTGELFF
DNA: TGTGCCAGCAGTCCTAGCGGGAGGAACACCGGGGAGCTGTTTTTT

V: TRBV7-9
D: .
size: .
J: TRBJ2-2
CDR3: CASSLDTGFNSGELFF
DNA: TGTGCCAGCAGCTTAGATACGGGGTTTAACTCCGGGGAGCTGTTTTTT

V: TRBV12-3/TRBV12-4
D: .
size: many
J: TRBJ1-3
CDR3: CASSQGTGNTIYF
DNA: TGTGCCAGCAGTCAGGGCACTGGAAACACCATATATTTT

V: TRBV12-3/TRBV12-4
D: TRBD1
size: .
J: TRBJ2-1
CDR3: CASSSIGTGSNEQFF
DNA: TGTGCCAGCAGTAGCATCGGGACAGGGAGTAATGAGCAGTTCTTC

V: TRBV30
D: .
size: many
J: TRBJ2-1
CDR3: CAWSLTTGVSEQFF
DNA: TGTGCCTGGAGCTTAACAACGGGGGTCAGTGAGCAGTTCTTC

V: TRBV10-3
D: .
size: many
J: TRBJ2-2
CDR3: CAVRGAENTGELFF
DNA: TGTGCCGTACGGGGAGCCGAGAACACCGGGGAGCTGTTTTTT

V: TRBV27
D: TRBD2
size: .
J: TRBJ2-1
CDR3: CASRPTSGNGAYNEQSF
DNA: TGTGCCAGCAGACCGACTAGCGGGAATGGAGCCTACAATGAGCAGTCCTTC

V: TRBV3-1
D: .
size: many
J: TRBJ1-1
CDR3: CASSQGTVLNTEAFF
DNA: TGTGCCAGCAGCCAAGGGACAGTTTTGAACACTGAAGCTTTCTTT

V: TRBV28
D: TRBD1
size: few
J: TRBJ2-7
CDR3: CASSTGQGLSSYEQYF
DNA: TGTGCCAGCAGCACCGGACAGGGTTTAAGCTCCTACGAGCAGTACTTC

V: TRBV6-5
D: .
size: few
J: TRBJ2-5
CDR3: CASSWQDQETQYF
DNA: TGTGCCAGCAGTTGGCAGGACCAAGAGACCCAGTACTTC

V: TRBV29-1
D: .
size: few
J: TRBJ1-2
CDR3: CSVRDWSYGYTF
DNA: TGCAGCGTCCGTGATTGGAGCTATGGCTACACCTTC

V: TRBV5-5
D: .
size: few
J: TRBJ2-1
CDR3: CASSLDPTYYNEQFF
DNA: TGTGCCAGCAGCTTGGATCCCACATACTACAATGAGCAGTTCTTC

V: TRBV20-1
D: .
size: many
J: TRBJ1-6
CDR3: CSAITQTNSPLHF
DNA: TGCAGTGCTATCACCCAGACTAATTCACCCCTCCACTTT

V: TRBV3-1
D: .
size: many
J: TRBJ2-7
CDR3: CASSPGSPYEQYF
DNA: TGTGCCAGCAGCCCGGGGAGTCCCTACGAGCAGTACTTC

V: TRBV20-1
D: .
size: many
J: TRBJ2-7
CDR3: CSARGPGSYEQYF
DNA: TGCAGTGCTAGAGGCCCAGGGTCCTACGAGCAGTACTTC

V: TRBV7-2
D: .
size: .
J: TRBJ2-5
CDR3: CASSPVWGETQYF
DNA: TGTGCCAGCAGCCCCGTTTGGGGAGAGACCCAGTACTTC

V: TRBV20-1
D: .
size: .
J: TRBJ2-5
CDR3: CSARQGGDETQYF
DNA: TGCAGTGCTAGACAGGGCGGCGACGAGACCCAGTACTTC

V: TRBV25-1
D: TRBD2
size: many
J: TRBJ2-1
CDR3: CASSESGTGSYNEQFF
DNA: TGTGCCAGCAGTGAAAGCGGGACGGGCTCCTACAATGAGCAGTTCTTC

V: TRBV20-1
D: TRBD1
size: many
J: TRBJ1-2
CDR3: CSARDRQGGYTF
DNA: TGCAGTGCTAGAGATAGACAGGGAGGCTACACCTTC

V: TRBV7-9
D: TRBD1
size: few
J: TRBJ2-7
CDR3: CASSFVGQGRSEQYF
DNA: TGTGCCAGCAGCTTTGTGGGACAGGGACGGAGCGAGCAGTACTTC

V: TRBV12-3/TRBV12-4
D: .
size: many
J: TRBJ2-1
CDR3: CASSLWNSPNEQFF
DNA: TGTGCCAGCAGTTTATGGAATTCCCCGAATGAGCAGTTCTTC

V: TRBV5-4
D: TRBD2
size: .
J: TRBJ2-1
CDR3: CASSLWTSKNEQFF
DNA: TGTGCCAGCAGCTTGTGGACTAGCAAGAATGAGCAGTTCTTC

V: TRBV27
D: TRBD1
size: few
J: TRBJ2-7
CDR3: CASSRQGYYEQYF
DNA: TGTGCCAGCTCTCGACAGGGTTACTACGAGCAGTACTTC

V: TRBV2
D: .
size: many
J: TRBJ1-1
CDR3: CARKKLGLDTEAFF
DNA: TGTGCCAGGAAGAAACTGGGACTAGACACTGAAGCTTTCTTT

V: TRBV19
D: .
size: few
J: TRBJ1-2
CDR3: CASSQGPANYGYTF
DNA: TGTGCCTCCAGTCAGGGTCCCGCTAACTATGGCTACACCTTC

V: TRBV5-5
D: TRBD1
size: .
J: TRBJ1-4
CDR3: CASSLRAGGNEKLFF
DNA: TGTGCCAGCAGCTTGCGGGCAGGGGGGAATGAAAAACTGTTTTTT

V: TRBV19
D: TRBD2
size: few
J: TRBJ2-1
CDR3: CASSPRGIGTSGSSYNEQFF
DNA: TGTGCCAGTAGCCCTAGGGGCATTGGGACTAGCGGGAGCTCCTACAATGAGCAGTTCTTC

V: TRBV28
D: TRBD2
size: many
J: TRBJ2-5
CDR3: CASNPPGLASETQYF
DNA: TGTGCCAGCAACCCCCCGGGACTAGCAAGTGAGACCCAGTACTTC

V: TRBV13
D: .
size: many
J: TRBJ2-5
CDR3: CATRLGGAQETQYF
DNA: TGTGCCACCCGATTGGGGGGGGCCCAAGAGACCCAGTACTTC

V: TRBV12-3/TRBV12-4
D: TRBD1
size: few
J: TRBJ1-2
CDR3: CASRWGGGLGYTF
DNA: TGTGCCAGCAGGTGGGGAGGGGGCCTCGGCTACACCTTC

V: TRBV7-8
D: .
size: many
J: TRBJ2-1
CDR3: CASSLAVRNNEQFF
DNA: TGTGCCAGCAGCTTAGCGGTTCGAAACAATGAGCAGTTCTTC

V: TRBV3-1
D: .
size: .
J: TRBJ1-4
CDR3: CASSPQGTREKLFF
DNA: TGTGCCAGCAGCCCACAGGGTACGCGTGAAAAACTGTTTTTT

V: TRBV6-1
D: .
size: few
J: TRBJ2-7
CDR3: CASSERGEILDEQYF
DNA: TGTGCCAGCAGTGAACGAGGGGAAATTCTCGACGAGCAGTACTTC

V: TRBV3-1
D: TRBD1
size: many
J: TRBJ1-6
CDR3: CASSQPKTAGQINSPLHF
DNA: TGTGCCAGCAGCCAACCAAAGACGGCGGGACAGATTAATTCACCCCTCCACTTT